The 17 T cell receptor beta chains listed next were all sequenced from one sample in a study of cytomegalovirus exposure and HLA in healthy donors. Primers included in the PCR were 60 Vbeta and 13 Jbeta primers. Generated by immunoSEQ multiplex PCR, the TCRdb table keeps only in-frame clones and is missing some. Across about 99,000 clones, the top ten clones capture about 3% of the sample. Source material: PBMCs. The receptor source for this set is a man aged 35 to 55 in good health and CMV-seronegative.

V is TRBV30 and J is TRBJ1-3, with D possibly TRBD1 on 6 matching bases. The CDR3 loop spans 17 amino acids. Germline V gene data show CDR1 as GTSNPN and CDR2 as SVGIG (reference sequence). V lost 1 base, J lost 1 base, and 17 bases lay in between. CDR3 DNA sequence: TGTGCCTGGAGTGGGGGACATGGGGATCGTTCTGGAAACACCATATATTTT. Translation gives CAWSGGHGDRSGNTIYF.

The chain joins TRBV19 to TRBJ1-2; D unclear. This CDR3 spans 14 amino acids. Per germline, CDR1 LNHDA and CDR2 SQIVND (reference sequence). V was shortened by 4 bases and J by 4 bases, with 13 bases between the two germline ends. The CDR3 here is CASSTRTGAYGYTF. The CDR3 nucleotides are TGTGCCAGTAGTACGAGGACGGGAGCCTATGGCTACACCTTC.

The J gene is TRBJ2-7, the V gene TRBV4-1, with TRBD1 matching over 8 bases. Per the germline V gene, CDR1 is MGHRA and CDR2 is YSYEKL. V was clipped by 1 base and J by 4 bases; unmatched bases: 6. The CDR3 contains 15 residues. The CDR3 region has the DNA TGCGCCAGCAGCCAAGTTACAGGGGGGTTGTACGAGCAGTACTTC. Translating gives CASSQVTGGLYEQYF.

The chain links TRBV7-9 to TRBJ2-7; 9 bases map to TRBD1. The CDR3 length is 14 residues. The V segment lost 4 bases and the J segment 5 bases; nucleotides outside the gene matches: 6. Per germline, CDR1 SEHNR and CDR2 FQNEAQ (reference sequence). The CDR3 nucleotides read TGTGCCAGCAGCTACGGACAGGGGCAGAACGAGCAGTACTTC. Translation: CASSYGQGQNEQYF.

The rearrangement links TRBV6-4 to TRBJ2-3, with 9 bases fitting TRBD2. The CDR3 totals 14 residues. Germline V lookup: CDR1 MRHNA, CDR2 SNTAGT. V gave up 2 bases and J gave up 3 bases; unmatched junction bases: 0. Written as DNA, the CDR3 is TGTGCCAGCAGTGACGGACTAGCGACAGATACGCAGTATTTT. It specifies CASSDGLATDTQYF.

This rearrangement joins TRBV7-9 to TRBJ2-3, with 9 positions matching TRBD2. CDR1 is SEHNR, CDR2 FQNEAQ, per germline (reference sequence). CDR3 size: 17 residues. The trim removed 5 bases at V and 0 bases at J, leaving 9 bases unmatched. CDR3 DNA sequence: TGTGCCAGCAGCCCTTGGACTAGCGATCGGAGCACAGATACGCAGTATTTT. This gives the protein CASSPWTSDRSTDTQYF. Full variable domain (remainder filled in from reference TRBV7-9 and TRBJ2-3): DTGVSQNPRHKITKRGQNVTFRCDPISEHNRLYWYRQTLGQGPEFLTYFQNEAQLEKSRLLSDRFSAERPKGSFSTLEIQRTEQGDSAMYLCASSPWTSDRSTDTQYFGPGTRLTVL.

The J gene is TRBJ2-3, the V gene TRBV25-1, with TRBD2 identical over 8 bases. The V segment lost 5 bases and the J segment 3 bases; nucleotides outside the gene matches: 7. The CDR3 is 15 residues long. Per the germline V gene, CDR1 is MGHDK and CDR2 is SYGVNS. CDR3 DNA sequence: TGTGCCAGCAGTAGCGGGGGTTTGAGGACAGATACGCAGTATTTT. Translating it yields CASSSGGLRTDTQYF.

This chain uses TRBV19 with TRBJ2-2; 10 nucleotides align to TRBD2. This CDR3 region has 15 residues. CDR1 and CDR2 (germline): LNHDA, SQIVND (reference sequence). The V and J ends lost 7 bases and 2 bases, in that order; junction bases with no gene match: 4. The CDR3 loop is CASTASGGNTGELFF. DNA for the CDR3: TGTGCCAGTACCGCTAGCGGGGGTAACACCGGGGAGCTGTTTTTT.

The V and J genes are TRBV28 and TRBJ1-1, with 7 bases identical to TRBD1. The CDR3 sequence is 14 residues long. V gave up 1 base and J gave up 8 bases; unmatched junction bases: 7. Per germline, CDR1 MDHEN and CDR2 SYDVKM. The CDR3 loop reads CASSLSLAQGEAFF. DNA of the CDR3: TGTGCCAGCAGTTTATCCCTCGCACAGGGGGAAGCTTTCTTT.

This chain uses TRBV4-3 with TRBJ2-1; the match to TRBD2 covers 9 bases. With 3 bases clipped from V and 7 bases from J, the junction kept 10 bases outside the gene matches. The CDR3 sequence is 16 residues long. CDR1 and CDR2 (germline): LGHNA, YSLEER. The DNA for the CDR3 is TGCGCCAGCAGCCAGGATACTAGCGGGTGGAGGAATGAGCAGTTCTTC. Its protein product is CASSQDTSGWRNEQFF.

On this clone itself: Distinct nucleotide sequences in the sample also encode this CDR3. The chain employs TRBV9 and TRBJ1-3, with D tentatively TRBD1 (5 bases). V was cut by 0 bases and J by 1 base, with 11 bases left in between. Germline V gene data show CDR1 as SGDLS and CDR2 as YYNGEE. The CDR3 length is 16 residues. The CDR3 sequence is CASSVATGESGNTIYF. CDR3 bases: TGTGCCAGCAGCGTAGCTACGGGGGAGTCTGGAAACACCATATATTTT.

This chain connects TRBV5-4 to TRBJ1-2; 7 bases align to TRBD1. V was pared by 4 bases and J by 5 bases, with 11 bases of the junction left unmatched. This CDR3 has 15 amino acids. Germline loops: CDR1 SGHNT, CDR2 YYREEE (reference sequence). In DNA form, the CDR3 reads TGTGCCAGCAGCGACCAAACCGGGACAGCTTATGGCTACACCTTC. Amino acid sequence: CASSDQTGTAYGYTF.

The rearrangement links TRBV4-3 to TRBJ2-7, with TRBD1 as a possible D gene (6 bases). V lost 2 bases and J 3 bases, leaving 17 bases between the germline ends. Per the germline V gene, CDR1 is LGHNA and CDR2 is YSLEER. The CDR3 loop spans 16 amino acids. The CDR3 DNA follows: TGCGCCAGCAGCCAACAAGCACCGGGACATTTCTACGAGCAGTACTTC. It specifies CASSQQAPGHFYEQYF.

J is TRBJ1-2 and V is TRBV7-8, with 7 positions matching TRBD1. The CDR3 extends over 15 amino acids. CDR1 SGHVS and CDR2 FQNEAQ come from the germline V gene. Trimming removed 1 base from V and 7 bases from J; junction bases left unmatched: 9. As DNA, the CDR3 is TGTGCCAGCAGCTTAGGCTTGAGGGGGCAGTTTGGCTACACCTTC. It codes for CASSLGLRGQFGYTF.

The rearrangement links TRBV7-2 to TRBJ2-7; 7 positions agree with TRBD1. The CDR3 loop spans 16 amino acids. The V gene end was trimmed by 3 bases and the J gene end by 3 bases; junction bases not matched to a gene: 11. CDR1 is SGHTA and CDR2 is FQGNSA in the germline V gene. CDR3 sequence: CASSFTLSAGGYEQYF. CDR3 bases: TGTGCCAGCAGCTTCACCTTGTCAGCAGGGGGCTACGAGCAGTACTTC.

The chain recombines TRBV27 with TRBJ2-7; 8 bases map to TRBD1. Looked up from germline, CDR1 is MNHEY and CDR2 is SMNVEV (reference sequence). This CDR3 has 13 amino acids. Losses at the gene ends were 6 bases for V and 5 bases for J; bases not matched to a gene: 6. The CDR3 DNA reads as TGTGCCAGCAGGAGACAGGGGTTCCACGAGCAGTACTTC. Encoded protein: CASRRQGFHEQYF.

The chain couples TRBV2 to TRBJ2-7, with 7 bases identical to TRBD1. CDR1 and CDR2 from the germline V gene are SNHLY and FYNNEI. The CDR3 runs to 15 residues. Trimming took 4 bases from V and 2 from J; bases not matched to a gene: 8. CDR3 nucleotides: TGTGCCAGCAGTGGGGACAGCCCTACACCCTACGAGCAGTACTTC. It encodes CASSGDSPTPYEQYF.